This T cell receptor (beta chain) was found in a study of T cell responses to AZD1222 COVID-19 vaccine. General study findings and limits: All repertoire sampling was performed exclusively after the peak T cell response. CD4 TCRs linked to vaccination spanned spike, dominating at 160-218 and 743-854. Clonal diversity may have been underestimated in mostly white British donors.

Sequencing was performed with immunoSEQ multiplex PCR; in TCRdb, only in-frame clones are kept and a portion is missing. In the table there are about 90,000 clones, 85% of which are singletons. Second doses at about 4 or about 12 weeks were pooled. In regard to this clone: What it binds is unknown.

Trimming removed 7 bases from V and 6 bases from J; junction bases left unmatched: 5. The germline gives CDR1 GTSNPN, CDR2 SVGIG (reference sequence). The CDR3 runs to 14 residues. The chain uses TRBV30 and TRBJ2-3; the match to TRBD2 covers 15 bases. The TCR comes from an adult who received the AZD1222 COVID-19 vaccine. Sequencing was performed on peripheral blood, taken 28 days after the second AZD1222 dose. The CDR3 protein is CALGLAGGLDTQYF. CDR3 coding DNA: TGTGCCTTAGGACTAGCGGGGGGGCTGGATACGCAGTATTTT.